The sequence of this T cell receptor beta chain was determined in a study of PD-1 blockade in classical Hodgkin lymphoma. The time point denotes: cycle 4 day 1 (C4D1), after five to seven weeks of nivolumab. With no exception, relapse followed autologous stem cell transplantation in all patients, and brentuximab vedotin exposure varied. It was by magnetic negative selection that CD8+ T cells were isolated from thawed PBMCs. Patients reached a best response of complete response, partial response or progressive disease. TCRdb's copy holds only in-frame clones and misses some; the assay was immunoSEQ multiplex PCR. Here the sample spans approximately 9,900 clones, 65% to 75% being singletons. Trimming left V 5 bases short and J 2 bases short, with 17 bases between. Germline V CDR1 and CDR2: MNHEY, SMNVEV (reference sequence). The CDR3 runs 16 residues.

The specimen comprised CD8+ T cells from blood, sampled before the fourth cycle of nivolumab. The sequence was collected from a human donor with classical Hodgkin lymphoma. This chain links TRBV27 with TRBJ2-3, with D perhaps TRBD1 (6 bases). The CDR3 DNA follows: TGTGCCAGCAGTCTCCGGACAGCTAGTTTCACAGATACGCAGTATTTT. Amino acids: CASSLRTASFTDTQYF.